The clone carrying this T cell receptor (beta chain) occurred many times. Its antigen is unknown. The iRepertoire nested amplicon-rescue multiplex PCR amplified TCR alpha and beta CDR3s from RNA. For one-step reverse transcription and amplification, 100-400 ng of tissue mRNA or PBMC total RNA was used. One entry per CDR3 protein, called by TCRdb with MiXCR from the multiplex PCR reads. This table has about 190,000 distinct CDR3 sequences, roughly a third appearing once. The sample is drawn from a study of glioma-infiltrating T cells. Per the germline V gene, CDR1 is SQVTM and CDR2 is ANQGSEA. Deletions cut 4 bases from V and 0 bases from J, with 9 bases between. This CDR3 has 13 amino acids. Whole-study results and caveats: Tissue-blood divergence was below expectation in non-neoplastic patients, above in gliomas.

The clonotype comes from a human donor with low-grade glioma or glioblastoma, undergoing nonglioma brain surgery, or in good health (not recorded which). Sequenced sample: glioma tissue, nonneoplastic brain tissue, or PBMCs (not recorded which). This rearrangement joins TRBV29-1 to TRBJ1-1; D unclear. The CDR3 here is CSVVTFMNTEAFF. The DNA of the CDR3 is TGCAGCGTTGTTACTTTCATGAACACTGAAGCTTTCTTT.